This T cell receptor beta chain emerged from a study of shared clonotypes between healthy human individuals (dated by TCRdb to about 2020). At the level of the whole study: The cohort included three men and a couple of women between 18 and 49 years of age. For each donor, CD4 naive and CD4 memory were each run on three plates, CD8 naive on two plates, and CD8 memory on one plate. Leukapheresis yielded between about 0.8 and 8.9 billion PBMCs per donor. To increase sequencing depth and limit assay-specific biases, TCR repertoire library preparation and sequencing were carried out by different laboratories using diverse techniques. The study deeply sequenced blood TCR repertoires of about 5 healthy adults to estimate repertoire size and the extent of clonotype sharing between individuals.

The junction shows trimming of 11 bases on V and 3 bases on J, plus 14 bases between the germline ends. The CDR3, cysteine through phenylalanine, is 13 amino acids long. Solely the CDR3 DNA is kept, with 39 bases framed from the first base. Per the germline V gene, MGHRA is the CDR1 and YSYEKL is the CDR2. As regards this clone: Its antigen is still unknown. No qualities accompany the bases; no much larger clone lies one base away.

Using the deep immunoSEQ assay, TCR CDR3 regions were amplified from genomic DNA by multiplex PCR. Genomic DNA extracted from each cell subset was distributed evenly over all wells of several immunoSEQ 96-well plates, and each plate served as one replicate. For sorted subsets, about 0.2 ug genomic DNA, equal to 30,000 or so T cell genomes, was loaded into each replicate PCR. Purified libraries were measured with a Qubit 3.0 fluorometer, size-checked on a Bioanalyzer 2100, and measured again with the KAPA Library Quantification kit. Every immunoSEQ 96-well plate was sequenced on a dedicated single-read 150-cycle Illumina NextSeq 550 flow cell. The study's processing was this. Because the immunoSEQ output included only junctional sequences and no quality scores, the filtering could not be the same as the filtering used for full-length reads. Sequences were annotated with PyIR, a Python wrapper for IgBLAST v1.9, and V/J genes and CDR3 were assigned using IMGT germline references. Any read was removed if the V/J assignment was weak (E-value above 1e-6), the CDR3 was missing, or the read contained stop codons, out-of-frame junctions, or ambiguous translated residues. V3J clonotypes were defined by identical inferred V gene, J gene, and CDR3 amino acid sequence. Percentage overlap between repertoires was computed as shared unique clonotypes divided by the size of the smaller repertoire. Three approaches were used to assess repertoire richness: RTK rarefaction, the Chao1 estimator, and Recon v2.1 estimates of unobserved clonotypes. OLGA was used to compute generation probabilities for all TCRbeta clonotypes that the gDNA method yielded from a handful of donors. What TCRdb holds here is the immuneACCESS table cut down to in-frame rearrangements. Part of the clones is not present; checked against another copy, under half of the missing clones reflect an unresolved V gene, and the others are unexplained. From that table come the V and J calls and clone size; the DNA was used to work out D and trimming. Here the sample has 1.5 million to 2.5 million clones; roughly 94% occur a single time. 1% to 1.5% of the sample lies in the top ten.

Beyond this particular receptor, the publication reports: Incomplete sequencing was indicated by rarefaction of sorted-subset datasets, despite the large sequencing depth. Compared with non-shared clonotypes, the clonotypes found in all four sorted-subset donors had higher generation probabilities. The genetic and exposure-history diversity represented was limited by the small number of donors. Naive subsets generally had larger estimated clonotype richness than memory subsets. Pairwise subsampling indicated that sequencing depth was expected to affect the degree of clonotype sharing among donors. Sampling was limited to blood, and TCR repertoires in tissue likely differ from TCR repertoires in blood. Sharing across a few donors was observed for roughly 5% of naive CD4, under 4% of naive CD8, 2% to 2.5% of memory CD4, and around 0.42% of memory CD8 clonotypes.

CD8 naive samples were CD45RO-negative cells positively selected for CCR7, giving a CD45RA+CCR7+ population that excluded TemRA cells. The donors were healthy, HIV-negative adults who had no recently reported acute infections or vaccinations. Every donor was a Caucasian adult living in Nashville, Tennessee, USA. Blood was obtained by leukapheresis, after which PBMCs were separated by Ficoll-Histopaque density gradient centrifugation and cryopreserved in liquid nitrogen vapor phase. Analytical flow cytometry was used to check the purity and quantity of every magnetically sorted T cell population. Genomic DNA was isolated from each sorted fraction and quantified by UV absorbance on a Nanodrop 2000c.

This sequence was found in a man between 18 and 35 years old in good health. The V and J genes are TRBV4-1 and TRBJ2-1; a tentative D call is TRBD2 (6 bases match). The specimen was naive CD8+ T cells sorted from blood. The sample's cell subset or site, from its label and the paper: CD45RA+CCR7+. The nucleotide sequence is TGCGCCGGCAAGGCGGGGCTCTACAATGAGCAGTTCTTC. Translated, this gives CAGKAGLYNEQFF.